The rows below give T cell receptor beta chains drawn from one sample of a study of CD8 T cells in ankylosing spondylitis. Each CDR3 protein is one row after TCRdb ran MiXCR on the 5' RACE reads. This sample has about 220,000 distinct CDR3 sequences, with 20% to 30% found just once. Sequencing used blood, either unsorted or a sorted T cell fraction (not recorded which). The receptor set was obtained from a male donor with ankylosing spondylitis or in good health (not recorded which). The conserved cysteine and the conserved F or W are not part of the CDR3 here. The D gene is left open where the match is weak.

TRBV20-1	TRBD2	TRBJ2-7	SAGGDFLGQQY
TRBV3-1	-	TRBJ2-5	ASSPIIQGGVETQY
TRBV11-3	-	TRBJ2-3	ASSSSRVDTQY
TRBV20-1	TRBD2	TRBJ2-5	SARDSGSQETQY
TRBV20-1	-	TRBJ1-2	SARESSVNYGYT
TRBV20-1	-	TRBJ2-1	SASEDTYNEQF
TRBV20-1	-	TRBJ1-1	SARSGVEAF
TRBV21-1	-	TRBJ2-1	ASTMSGGNEQF
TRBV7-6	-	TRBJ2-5	ASSSQGYSQETQY
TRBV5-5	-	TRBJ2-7	ASSLLLSAHEQY
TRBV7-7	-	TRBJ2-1	ASSLDSSRGNEQF
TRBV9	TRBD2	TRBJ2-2	ASRVGSSGSHGELF
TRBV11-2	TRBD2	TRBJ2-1	ASSPRTSGRYSYNEQF
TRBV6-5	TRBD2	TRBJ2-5	ASSYLAGGYGTQY
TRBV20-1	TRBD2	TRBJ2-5	SARYGEGETQY
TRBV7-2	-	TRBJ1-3	ASSLRGDTIY
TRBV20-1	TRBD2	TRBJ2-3	SARRTSGTSTDTQY
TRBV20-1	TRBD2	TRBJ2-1	SARDRLRGSNEQF
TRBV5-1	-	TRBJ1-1	ASSSDGGNTEAF
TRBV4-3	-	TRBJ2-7	ASSQGINQGGTYEQY
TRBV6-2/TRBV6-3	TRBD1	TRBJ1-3	ATRQGGNTIY